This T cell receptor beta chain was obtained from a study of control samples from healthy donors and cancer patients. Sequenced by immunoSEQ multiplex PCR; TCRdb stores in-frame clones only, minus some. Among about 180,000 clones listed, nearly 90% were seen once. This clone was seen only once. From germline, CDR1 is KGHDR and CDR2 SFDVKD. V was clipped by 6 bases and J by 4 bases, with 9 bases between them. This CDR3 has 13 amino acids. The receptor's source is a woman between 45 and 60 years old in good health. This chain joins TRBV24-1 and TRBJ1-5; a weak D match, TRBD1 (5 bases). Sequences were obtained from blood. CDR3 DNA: TGTGCCACCAGTTTCGGGGGTAATCAGCCCCAGCATTTT. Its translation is CATSFGGNQPQHF.